Listed below are T cell receptor beta chains from one sample, sequenced in a study of cytomegalovirus exposure and HLA in healthy donors. Only in-frame clones appear in the TCRdb table, and some are missing; sequencing was by immunoSEQ multiplex PCR. Seen here are fewer than 250,000 clones, 82% observed once, and the top ten hold 4.5% to 7%. Sequencing was carried out using PBMCs. These receptors were collected from a man aged 40-49 years in good health and CMV-seropositive. Each CDR3 is given with its conserved first and last residue. The D gene is left open where the match is weak. Part of the rows lack a size; the others show once, few, many or a class for expanded clones.

clone_size d_call j_call v_call cdr3_aa cdr3_nt
- TRBD2 TRBJ2-3 TRBV7-2 CASSLAPRTSGNTDTQYF TGTGCCAGCAGCTTAGCGCCCAGGACTAGCGGAAACACAGATACGCAGTATTTT
once TRBD2 TRBJ2-7 TRBV6-5 CASSYEWEGSYEQYF TGTGCCAGCAGTTACGAGTGGGAGGGTTCCTACGAGCAGTACTTC
- - TRBJ1-5 TRBV5-1 CASSLVPDSNQPQHF TGCGCCAGCAGCTTGGTTCCAGATAGCAATCAGCCCCAGCATTTT
- TRBD1 TRBJ1-2 TRBV5-5 CASSSDRGRGTF TGTGCCAGCAGCTCGGACAGGGGGCGAGGCACCTTC
- TRBD2 TRBJ2-7 TRBV9 CASSTLSGSNYEQYF TGTGCCAGCAGCACCCTTAGCGGGAGTAACTACGAGCAGTACTTC
- - TRBJ2-2 TRBV21-1 CASSKGPRDTGELFF TGTGCCAGCAGCAAAGGTCCCCGCGATACCGGGGAGCTGTTTTTT
- - TRBJ2-7 TRBV15 CATSSLDRPYEQYF TGTGCCACCAGCAGCCTTGACAGGCCTTACGAGCAGTACTTC
- - TRBJ2-5 TRBV6-6 CASSYTGLRETQYF TGTGCCAGCAGTTACACGGGACTGCGCGAGACCCAGTACTTC
- - TRBJ1-1 TRBV25-1 CASSGPSQGLNTEAFF TGTGCCAGCAGTGGACCCAGCCAGGGGTTGAACACTGAAGCTTTCTTT
- - TRBJ1-5 TRBV21-1 CASWTGGRQPQHF TGTGCCAGTTGGACAGGGGGCCGGCAGCCCCAGCATTTT
- TRBD1 TRBJ2-7 TRBV19 CASKDRVHYEQYF TGTGCCAGTAAGGACAGGGTACACTACGAGCAGTACTTC
- - TRBJ2-1 TRBV5-1 CASVGERYNEQFF TGCGCCAGCGTGGGAGAGCGCTACAATGAGCAGTTCTTC
- - TRBJ1-5 TRBV19 CATQGLSNQPQHF TGTGCCACCCAGGGTTTGAGCAATCAGCCCCAGCATTTT
- - TRBJ2-1 TRBV25-1 CASSDQGFEQFF TGTGCCAGCAGTGACCAGGGCTTTGAGCAGTTCTTC
- - TRBJ2-1 TRBV6-5 CASSYRSGGAYNEQFF TGTGCCAGCAGTTACCGGTCGGGCGGGGCTTACAATGAGCAGTTCTTC
few - TRBJ2-4 TRBV27 CASSLQGAKNIQYF TGTGCCAGCAGTTTACAGGGGGCCAAAAACATTCAGTACTTC
- - TRBJ1-2 TRBV6-5 CASSYSPSGGYTF TGTGCCAGCAGTTACTCACCCTCCGGTGGCTACACCTTC
- TRBD2 TRBJ2-5 TRBV9 CASSPAVAGLGETQYF TGTGCCAGCAGCCCGGCGGTAGCGGGATTGGGTGAGACCCAGTACTTC
- TRBD1 TRBJ1-1 TRBV7-8 CASSRGQGGMNTEAFF TGTGCCAGCAGCCGAGGACAGGGAGGGATGAACACTGAAGCTTTCTTT
- - TRBJ2-7 TRBV4-1 CASSQAGGLYEQYF TGCGCCAGCAGCCAAGCTGGGGGACTCTACGAGCAGTACTTC
- - TRBJ2-7 TRBV6-5 CASSPGVVLREQYF TGTGCCAGCAGTCCCGGGGTAGTTTTGCGCGAGCAGTACTTC
few - TRBJ2-6 TRBV5-1 CASSQQGTGANVLTF TGCGCCAGCAGCCAACAGGGAACTGGGGCCAACGTCCTGACTTTC
- - TRBJ1-4 TRBV19 CASRGPRRGANEKLFF TGTGCCAGTAGAGGCCCCAGACGGGGAGCTAATGAAAAACTGTTTTTT
- - TRBJ1-1 TRBV5-5 CASSLVGADTEAFF TGTGCCAGCAGCTTGGTGGGGGCCGACACTGAAGCTTTCTTT
- - TRBJ2-5 TRBV21-1 CASNRGRQETQYF TGTGCCAGCAACAGGGGCAGGCAGGAGACCCAGTACTTC
- - TRBJ1-2 TRBV7-9 CASSSGGAFTNYGYTF TGTGCCAGCAGCAGTGGGGGGGCCTTTACTAACTATGGCTACACCTTC
- TRBD2 TRBJ2-1 TRBV7-3 CASSLGRTSGYNEQFF TGTGCCAGCAGCTTGGGTAGGACTAGCGGGTACAATGAGCAGTTCTTC
few TRBD1 TRBJ2-7 TRBV2 CASCRDRGYEQYF TGTGCCAGCTGCCGGGACAGGGGGTACGAGCAGTACTTC
few TRBD2 TRBJ2-3 TRBV29-1 CSAPGTLAGSGDTQYF TGCAGCGCCCCGGGGACTCTAGCGGGTTCGGGAGATACGCAGTATTTT
- - TRBJ2-1 TRBV7-3 CASSPGDTYNEQFF TGTGCCAGCAGCCCAGGGGACACATACAATGAGCAGTTCTTC
- - TRBJ1-5 TRBV7-3 CASSQGSGQPQHF TGTGCCAGCAGCCAGGGGTCTGGTCAGCCCCAGCATTTT
- - TRBJ2-3 TRBV7-9 CASSLAQSTDTQYF TGTGCCAGCAGCTTAGCTCAGAGCACAGATACGCAGTATTTT
- TRBD2 TRBJ2-1 TRBV29-1 CSVSPQLAGGYNEQFF TGCAGCGTTTCCCCCCAACTAGCGGGAGGTTACAATGAGCAGTTCTTC
- - TRBJ1-1 TRBV13 CASSLGGELNTEAFF TGTGCCAGCAGCTTGGGGGGGGAATTGAACACTGAAGCTTTCTTT
- - TRBJ1-1 TRBV6-5 CASSAGLGGTEAFF TGTGCCAGCTCCGCGGGCCTCGGGGGGACTGAAGCTTTCTTT
- - TRBJ1-4 TRBV6-1 CASTLALRGEKLFF TGTGCCAGCACCCTGGCCCTCCGGGGGGAAAAACTGTTTTTT
- - TRBJ2-3 TRBV7-2 CASSLGNRGGTDTQYF TGTGCCAGCAGCTTAGGGAATAGAGGTGGCACAGATACGCAGTATTTT
- TRBD1 TRBJ1-5 TRBV12-5 CASGPYRDRAQPQHF TGTGCTAGTGGTCCATACCGGGACAGGGCGCAGCCCCAGCATTTT
- - TRBJ1-1 TRBV29-1 CSVPLLKTGKTEAFF TGCAGCGTTCCGCTCCTTAAGACAGGCAAAACTGAAGCCTTCTTT